This T cell receptor (beta chain) came from a study of preoperative IRX-2 immunotherapy in early breast cancer. Germline V lookup: CDR1 WNHNN, CDR2 SYGVQD (reference sequence). The length of the CDR3 is 14 residues. Trimming stripped 4 bases from V and 3 bases from J, with 13 bases between. The repertoire was sequenced with immunoSEQ multiplex PCR; TCRdb's copy has only in-frame clones and lacks some. Seen here are about 23,000 clones, around 89% observed once, and the top ten hold 9% to 10%. The treatment: preoperative locoregional IRX-2 cytokine immunotherapy. Samples came from a phase Ib trial of preoperative locoregional IRX-2 cytokine immunotherapy.

The source material was tumor tissue, sampled after IRX-2 immunotherapy. The receptor comes from a human donor with breast cancer. The genes are TRBV10-1 and TRBJ2-7, with D tentatively TRBD1 (6 bases). The CDR3 DNA follows: TGCGCCAGCAGTGTTACAGGGAATATCTACGAGCAGTACTTC. It encodes CASSVTGNIYEQYF.